This is a list of T cell receptor beta chains from one sample in a study of metastatic and nonmetastatic thyroid tumors. TCRdb re-called clones from the PCR reads using MiXCR. This sample yields under 20,000 clones, of which roughly 23% are seen a single time; roughly 8% belongs to the top ten. Material: adjacent normal tissue. The receptors shown here come from a female donor with papillary thyroid cancer or a benign thyroid nodule (not recorded which). Some clones in this sample may be carry-over from other donors' samples. The CDR3 runs from the conserved cysteine through the conserved F or W. A D gene is named only where the DNA matches it firmly. Clone size is given for some rows only: seen once, a few or many times, or a class if the clone is expanded.

abundance	v_gene	j_gene	d_gene	CDR3nt	CDR3aa
once	TRBV28	TRBJ2-2	NA	TGTGCCAGCAGGCGGGGAAGTGTGGCGAACACCGGGGAGCTGTGTTTT	CASRRGSVANTGELCF
NA	TRBV11-2	TRBJ2-5	NA	TGTGCCAGCAGCTTAGATTCCACGGGGTACCAAGAGACCCAGTACTTC	CASSLDSTGYQETQYF
few	TRBV6-1	TRBJ2-1	NA	TGTGCCAGCAGTGAACTAGGGTCGAATGAGCAGTTCTTC	CASSELGSNEQFF
NA	TRBV7-2	TRBJ1-1	NA	TGTGCCAGCAGCTTGAGATGGGACTACACTGAAGCTTTCTTT	CASSLRWDYTEAFF
NA	TRBV11-2	TRBJ1-2	TRBD1	TGTGCCAGCGGCGAGGCAGGGGGCTCCCCTAACTATGGCTACACCTTC	CASGEAGGSPNYGYTF
few	TRBV5-1	TRBJ2-7	NA	TGCGCCAGCAGCTCAAAGGGACTGGACGAGCAGTACTTC	CASSSKGLDEQYF
many	TRBV10-3	TRBJ1-2	NA	TGTGCCATCAGTGGGTCGCCCGGCTATGGCTACACCTTC	CAISGSPGYGYTF
NA	TRBV28	TRBJ2-5	NA	TGTGCCAGTCGTCTGGAGGGGGGTCAAGAGACCCAGTACTTC	CASRLEGGQETQYF
medium-sized	TRBV10-3	TRBJ1-1	NA	TGTGCCATCAGTGTCTCATTGGGGGGGAACACTGAAGCTTTCTTT	CAISVSLGGNTEAFF
medium-sized	TRBV20-1	TRBJ2-2	NA	TGCAGTGCTCCTGAGGGCGGGGGCGTATCCGGGGAGCTGTTTTTT	CSAPEGGGVSGELFF
few	TRBV12-3/TRBV12-4	TRBJ2-7	NA	TGTGCCAGCAGTCCCGGGAAACGTGTTATTGAGCAGTACTTC	CASSPGKRVIEQYF
medium-sized	TRBV12-3/TRBV12-4	TRBJ1-2	NA	TGTGCCAGCAGTTTAAGGGATCACTATGGCTACACCTTC	CASSLRDHYGYTF
many	TRBV10-3	TRBJ2-2	NA	TGTGCCATCAGGCCCGCGGGTGGCACCGGGGAGCTGTTTTTT	CAIRPAGGTGELFF
NA	TRBV10-3	TRBJ2-7	TRBD1	TGTGCCACCGGCACCCTTACTGGGACAGGGGTTATGTACGAGCAGTACTTC	CATGTLTGTGVMYEQYF
many	TRBV9	TRBJ1-5	NA	TGTGCCAGCGGTCGAGGAGCATATAGCAATCAGCCCCAGCATTTT	CASGRGAYSNQPQHF
NA	TRBV12-3/TRBV12-4	TRBJ2-7	TRBD2	TGTGCCAGCAGTTTAGGTCGGGGGGGCCACTACGAGCAGTACTTC	CASSLGRGGHYEQYF
few	TRBV6-2/TRBV6-3	TRBJ1-6	NA	TGTGCCCAGAGATGCAAGGGGAACTATAATTCACCCCTCCACTTT	CAQRCKGNYNSPLHF
few	TRBV20-1	TRBJ2-2	NA	TGCAGTGCTAGAGAAAGACGCCCCAGTGGGAACACCGGGGAGCTGTTTTTT	CSARERRPSGNTGELFF
NA	TRBV6-1	TRBJ2-7	TRBD1	TGTGCCAGCAGCTTCTTGGACAGGGTTAACTACGAGCAGTACTTC	CASSFLDRVNYEQYF
medium-sized	TRBV10-2	TRBJ2-7	TRBD2	TGCGCCAGTGGGCGGGAGATGGACGAGCAGTACTTC	CASGREMDEQYF
medium-sized	TRBV20-1	TRBJ1-5	NA	TGCAGTGCTAGTTTGGGGGATCAGCCCCAGCATTTT	CSASLGDQPQHF
NA	TRBV6-6	TRBJ2-7	NA	TGTGCCAGCAGTTACGGGTCGGGAGCCTCCTACGAGCAGTACTTC	CASSYGSGASYEQYF
NA	TRBV7-9	TRBJ1-2	NA	TGTGCCAGCAGCCTCACCGACTATGGCTACACCTTC	CASSLTDYGYTF
few	TRBV30	TRBJ2-7	NA	TGTGCCTGGAGTAGGGGGGACGAGCAGTACTTC	CAWSRGDEQYF
many	TRBV27	TRBJ1-1	NA	TGTGCCAGCAGGGGAACAGGCGGCGGGATGAACACTGAAGCTTTCTTT	CASRGTGGGMNTEAFF
NA	TRBV7-9	TRBJ1-2	NA	TGTGCCAGCAGCTTAGACAGGGCTGTAGGTGGCTACACCTTC	CASSLDRAVGGYTF
few	TRBV6-1	TRBJ1-2	NA	TGTGCCAGCAGTGAAGTCGTGAACTATGGCTACACCTTC	CASSEVVNYGYTF
NA	TRBV20-1	TRBJ2-7	NA	TGCAGTGTCGGAGGGGAAGGCTACGAGCAGTACTTC	CSVGGEGYEQYF
NA	TRBV27	TRBJ2-7	TRBD1	TGTGCCAGCAGTCTCATCTCCCGCCCGGGACAGGGGGACGAGCAGTACTTC	CASSLISRPGQGDEQYF
NA	TRBV5-1	TRBJ2-3	TRBD2	TGCGCCAGCAGCTTGACCGGGACTAGCGGCACAGATACGCAGTATTTT	CASSLTGTSGTDTQYF
NA	TRBV15	TRBJ2-7	NA	TGTGCCACCAGCAGAGGGTCGGGACGAAGCTACGAGCAGTACTTC	CATSRGSGRSYEQYF
medium-sized	TRBV28	TRBJ1-1	TRBD1	TGTGCCAGCGCAGACCCGGGACAGGGGGCTTTCTTT	CASADPGQGAFF
once	TRBV9	TRBJ2-2	NA	TGTGCCAGCAGCCCCGGCCGTGCCGCAGGCACCGGGAAGCTGTTTTTT	CASSPGRAAGTGKLFF
few	TRBV28	TRBJ2-2	NA	TGTGCCAGCAGTTTATCATCGGCCTCCGGGGAGCTGTTTTTT	CASSLSSASGELFF
few	TRBV6-1	TRBJ1-5	NA	TGTGCCAGCAGCCGATACAGGCTGACGGGCAACCAGCCCCAGCATTTT	CASSRYRLTGNQPQHF